These T cell receptor beta chains were read from a single sample in a study of early T cells in non-severe SARS-CoV-2 infection. One entry per CDR3 protein, called by TCRdb with MiXCR from the 5' RACE reads. The sample contains tens of thousands of distinct CDR3 sequences, 12% of which appear only once. The sequencing sample was made of whole blood. The source is an adult who was a healthcare worker with PCR-confirmed SARS-CoV-2 infection or an uninfected control (not recorded which). Each CDR3 is given with its conserved first and last residue. Fields, in order: J gene, D gene, clone size, V gene, CDR3 DNA, CDR3 protein. The D gene is left open where the match is weak. A clone size is listed for some rows: how often the clone was seen (once, few, many), or a class if it is expanded.

j_gene: TRBJ2-2; d_gene: NA; abundance: many; v_gene: TRBV3-1; CDR3nt: TGTGCCAGCAGCCAAGTGCCGGGGCGAGCCGGGGAGCTGTTTTTT; CDR3aa: CASSQVPGRAGELFF
j_gene: TRBJ2-3; d_gene: TRBD2; abundance: many; v_gene: TRBV20-1; CDR3nt: TGCAGTGCTAGGGCTGCACTAGCGGGGTTCACAGATACGCAGTATTTT; CDR3aa: CSARAALAGFTDTQYF
j_gene: TRBJ1-1; d_gene: NA; abundance: many; v_gene: TRBV18; CDR3nt: TGTGCCAGCTCACCACCGGGGGGGGGAGCGAACACTGAAGCTTTCTTT; CDR3aa: CASSPPGGGANTEAFF
j_gene: TRBJ1-4; d_gene: NA; abundance: NA; v_gene: TRBV20-1; CDR3nt: TGCAGTGCTAGAGAGGGGGGCTCCAATGAAAAACTGTTTTTT; CDR3aa: CSAREGGSNEKLFF
j_gene: TRBJ2-3; d_gene: NA; abundance: many; v_gene: TRBV20-1; CDR3nt: TGCAGTGCTAGAGACCCTGGTGCTAGCACAGATACGCAGTATTTT; CDR3aa: CSARDPGASTDTQYF
j_gene: TRBJ2-3; d_gene: NA; abundance: NA; v_gene: TRBV20-1; CDR3nt: TGCAGTGCTAGAGCAGGGTTTTCGGATACGCAGTATTTT; CDR3aa: CSARAGFSDTQYF
j_gene: TRBJ2-1; d_gene: NA; abundance: many; v_gene: TRBV11-2; CDR3nt: TGTGCCAGCAGCCCTGCATGGAACAATGAGCAGTTCTTC; CDR3aa: CASSPAWNNEQFF
j_gene: TRBJ2-1; d_gene: TRBD2; abundance: NA; v_gene: TRBV11-2; CDR3nt: TGTGCCAGCAGCTTAACTAGCGGGCCTTACAATGAGCAGTTCTTC; CDR3aa: CASSLTSGPYNEQFF
j_gene: TRBJ1-2; d_gene: NA; abundance: NA; v_gene: TRBV9; CDR3nt: TGTGCCAGCAGTATACAGGACAGCAACTATGGCTACACCTTC; CDR3aa: CASSIQDSNYGYTF
j_gene: TRBJ2-1; d_gene: NA; abundance: NA; v_gene: TRBV28; CDR3nt: TGTGCCTGCTCGAGCTCCTACAATGAGCAGTTCTTC; CDR3aa: CACSSSYNEQFF
j_gene: TRBJ1-2; d_gene: NA; abundance: many; v_gene: TRBV6-1; CDR3nt: TGTGCCAGCAGCCCCTATTCAGCTAACTATGGCTACACCTTC; CDR3aa: CASSPYSANYGYTF
j_gene: TRBJ2-3; d_gene: TRBD1; abundance: NA; v_gene: TRBV7-2; CDR3nt: TGTGCCAGCAGCTTGCTGGGGACAGGGCGGGGAGATACGCAGTATTTT; CDR3aa: CASSLLGTGRGDTQYF
j_gene: TRBJ2-1; d_gene: NA; abundance: many; v_gene: TRBV12-3/TRBV12-4; CDR3nt: TGTGCCAGCAGGTCCGGGACTCCTTGGGACAATGAGCAGTTCTTC; CDR3aa: CASRSGTPWDNEQFF
j_gene: TRBJ1-5; d_gene: NA; abundance: many; v_gene: TRBV7-2; CDR3nt: TGTGCCAGCAGCCTCATAGGGGCGACAAATCAGCCCCAGCATTTT; CDR3aa: CASSLIGATNQPQHF
j_gene: TRBJ2-3; d_gene: TRBD2; abundance: NA; v_gene: TRBV12-3/TRBV12-4; CDR3nt: TGTGCCAGCACCCTGGGAGCGGGGAGCACAGATACGCAGTATTTT; CDR3aa: CASTLGAGSTDTQYF
j_gene: TRBJ1-1; d_gene: NA; abundance: many; v_gene: TRBV12-3/TRBV12-4; CDR3nt: TGTGCCAGCCTCAACTTTGGTTCGGGAAACACTGAAGCTTTCTTT; CDR3aa: CASLNFGSGNTEAFF
j_gene: TRBJ2-2; d_gene: NA; abundance: many; v_gene: TRBV11-2; CDR3nt: TGTGCCAGCAGCTTAGGGGGCCGGAACACCGGGGAGCTGTTTTTT; CDR3aa: CASSLGGRNTGELFF
j_gene: TRBJ1-2; d_gene: NA; abundance: many; v_gene: TRBV28; CDR3nt: TGTGCCAGCACCTCAGGGCCCTACTATGGCTACACCTTC; CDR3aa: CASTSGPYYGYTF
j_gene: TRBJ1-2; d_gene: NA; abundance: NA; v_gene: TRBV30; CDR3nt: TGTGCCTGGAGTCGGGGTCTTCGTTCCGGCTACACCTTC; CDR3aa: CAWSRGLRSGYTF
j_gene: TRBJ1-2; d_gene: TRBD1; abundance: many; v_gene: TRBV29-1; CDR3nt: TGCAGCGTTGAAGAGACAGGGGATGATTATGGCTACACCTTC; CDR3aa: CSVEETGDDYGYTF
j_gene: TRBJ2-1; d_gene: NA; abundance: many; v_gene: TRBV29-1; CDR3nt: TGCAGCGTTGCTACCTACAATGAGCAGTTCTTC; CDR3aa: CSVATYNEQFF
j_gene: TRBJ2-1; d_gene: TRBD1; abundance: NA; v_gene: TRBV7-2; CDR3nt: TGTGCCAGCAGCATACCCCAGGGGGCCCATGAGCAGTTCTTC; CDR3aa: CASSIPQGAHEQFF
j_gene: TRBJ2-7; d_gene: TRBD1; abundance: many; v_gene: TRBV29-1; CDR3nt: TGCAGCGTTGAAGGCACGAAGGGACAGGGGGTCTACGAGCAGTACTTC; CDR3aa: CSVEGTKGQGVYEQYF
j_gene: TRBJ1-5; d_gene: NA; abundance: many; v_gene: TRBV27; CDR3nt: TGTGCCAGCAGTCCAAGGGTCTCATCCTTTAATCAGCCCCAGCATTTT; CDR3aa: CASSPRVSSFNQPQHF
j_gene: TRBJ2-7; d_gene: TRBD1; abundance: NA; v_gene: TRBV7-9; CDR3nt: TGTGCCAGCAGCTCTCCACAGGGGGGAGAGCAGTACTTC; CDR3aa: CASSSPQGGEQYF
j_gene: TRBJ2-3; d_gene: NA; abundance: many; v_gene: TRBV4-3; CDR3nt: TGCGCCAGCAGCGAATTGGAGGGCACAGATACGCAGTATTTT; CDR3aa: CASSELEGTDTQYF
j_gene: TRBJ2-7; d_gene: TRBD2; abundance: many; v_gene: TRBV7-9; CDR3nt: TGTGCCAGCAGCTTAGGGGGTAGCGGGCTATCCTACGAGCAGTACTTC; CDR3aa: CASSLGGSGLSYEQYF
j_gene: TRBJ2-3; d_gene: NA; abundance: NA; v_gene: TRBV5-1; CDR3nt: TGCGCCAGCAGCTTGATGACAGCCACAGATACGCAGTATTTT; CDR3aa: CASSLMTATDTQYF
j_gene: TRBJ2-2; d_gene: NA; abundance: many; v_gene: TRBV4-3; CDR3nt: TGCGCCAGCAGCCAAGATCGGGCTACTAGCGGGGAGCTGTTTTTT; CDR3aa: CASSQDRATSGELFF
j_gene: TRBJ2-5; d_gene: TRBD2; abundance: many; v_gene: TRBV11-2; CDR3nt: TGTGCCAGCAGCTTAGGTGGGCTAGCGGAGGGGACCCAGTACTTC; CDR3aa: CASSLGGLAEGTQYF
j_gene: TRBJ2-1; d_gene: NA; abundance: many; v_gene: TRBV28; CDR3nt: TGTGCCAGCAGTAGGGGTGGCTCCTACAATGAGCAGTTCTTC; CDR3aa: CASSRGGSYNEQFF
j_gene: TRBJ1-2; d_gene: NA; abundance: few; v_gene: TRBV12-3/TRBV12-4; CDR3nt: TGTGCCAGCAGTTACATCAAGTCTGGCTACACCTTC; CDR3aa: CASSYIKSGYTF
j_gene: TRBJ2-7; d_gene: NA; abundance: few; v_gene: TRBV11-2; CDR3nt: TGTGCCAGCAGCTTAGAGGGGTCCGAGCAGTACTTC; CDR3aa: CASSLEGSEQYF
j_gene: TRBJ1-2; d_gene: NA; abundance: many; v_gene: TRBV29-1; CDR3nt: TGCAGCGTTGACTCCCCGGCGCCTGGCTACACCTTC; CDR3aa: CSVDSPAPGYTF
j_gene: TRBJ1-1; d_gene: NA; abundance: many; v_gene: TRBV27; CDR3nt: TGTGCCAGCAGTTTGGATAGGGCGAACACTGAAGCTTTCTTT; CDR3aa: CASSLDRANTEAFF
j_gene: TRBJ2-5; d_gene: NA; abundance: few; v_gene: TRBV20-1; CDR3nt: TGCAGTGCAATCTCCCGGGGCATCGGAGAGACCCAGTACTTC; CDR3aa: CSAISRGIGETQYF
j_gene: TRBJ2-1; d_gene: NA; abundance: NA; v_gene: TRBV29-1; CDR3nt: TGCAGCGTTGCGGTGAGCTCCTACAATGAGCAGTTCTTC; CDR3aa: CSVAVSSYNEQFF
j_gene: TRBJ2-4; d_gene: NA; abundance: many; v_gene: TRBV5-1; CDR3nt: TGCGCCAGCAGCTTAGGGATTGACCGCCCCAAAAACATTCAGTACTTC; CDR3aa: CASSLGIDRPKNIQYF
j_gene: TRBJ1-2; d_gene: NA; abundance: NA; v_gene: TRBV7-2; CDR3nt: TGTGCCAGCAGCTTAGCGCGGGGGAGCGACTATGGCTACACCTTC; CDR3aa: CASSLARGSDYGYTF
j_gene: TRBJ2-7; d_gene: NA; abundance: once; v_gene: TRBV6-2/TRBV6-3; CDR3nt: TGTGCCAGCAGTGTGGGTTCCCACGAGCAGTACTTC; CDR3aa: CASSVGSHEQYF
j_gene: TRBJ2-5; d_gene: TRBD1; abundance: many; v_gene: TRBV6-2/TRBV6-3; CDR3nt: TGTGCCAGCAGTCATGGACAGGGTAGAGAGACCCAGTACTTC; CDR3aa: CASSHGQGRETQYF
j_gene: TRBJ2-1; d_gene: NA; abundance: many; v_gene: TRBV7-4; CDR3nt: TGTGCCAGCAGCTCTCGGGATAAACCATACAATGAGCAGTTCTTC; CDR3aa: CASSSRDKPYNEQFF
j_gene: TRBJ2-5; d_gene: TRBD2; abundance: NA; v_gene: TRBV20-1; CDR3nt: TGCAGTGCTAGAGAACCCCGGACTAGCGGGGAAGAGACCCAGTACTTC; CDR3aa: CSAREPRTSGEETQYF
j_gene: TRBJ1-4; d_gene: NA; abundance: many; v_gene: TRBV5-1; CDR3nt: TGCGCCAGCAGCTTGGGGGCTGGAGCGACTAATGAAAAACTGTTTTTT; CDR3aa: CASSLGAGATNEKLFF
j_gene: TRBJ2-2; d_gene: NA; abundance: NA; v_gene: TRBV5-1; CDR3nt: TGCGCCAGCAAAATCCGGACACTATCGAACACCGGGGAGCTGTTTTTT; CDR3aa: CASKIRTLSNTGELFF
j_gene: TRBJ2-1; d_gene: NA; abundance: many; v_gene: TRBV28; CDR3nt: TGTGCCAGCAGCCTACCTCCTAGCAATGAGCAGTTCTTC; CDR3aa: CASSLPPSNEQFF
j_gene: TRBJ2-3; d_gene: NA; abundance: NA; v_gene: TRBV7-2; CDR3nt: TGTGCCAGCAGCTTAAGTGGTTCAGATACGCAGTATTTT; CDR3aa: CASSLSGSDTQYF
j_gene: TRBJ1-5; d_gene: NA; abundance: many; v_gene: TRBV7-2; CDR3nt: TGTGCCAGCAGCTTAGGGCCCGGAATTAATCAGCCCCAGCATTTT; CDR3aa: CASSLGPGINQPQHF
j_gene: TRBJ2-1; d_gene: NA; abundance: many; v_gene: TRBV6-6; CDR3nt: TGTGCCAGCAAAACCCCGGCAAAATACAATGAGCAGTTCTTC; CDR3aa: CASKTPAKYNEQFF
j_gene: TRBJ2-5; d_gene: NA; abundance: NA; v_gene: TRBV27; CDR3nt: TGTGCCAGCAGCGGGATTTCCAAGACCCAGTACTTC; CDR3aa: CASSGISKTQYF
j_gene: TRBJ2-3; d_gene: NA; abundance: NA; v_gene: TRBV4-3; CDR3nt: TGCGCCAGCAGCCAAGCCTGGCAGAGCACAGATACGCAGTATTTT; CDR3aa: CASSQAWQSTDTQYF
j_gene: TRBJ2-3; d_gene: NA; abundance: many; v_gene: TRBV27; CDR3nt: TGTGCCAGCAGTCTCAGGGGTAGGGAAACCACAGATACGCAGTATTTT; CDR3aa: CASSLRGRETTDTQYF
j_gene: TRBJ2-7; d_gene: TRBD2; abundance: many; v_gene: TRBV25-1; CDR3nt: TGTGCCAGTAGGCAGGGAGGGCTCTACGAGCAGTACTTC; CDR3aa: CASRQGGLYEQYF
j_gene: TRBJ2-7; d_gene: NA; abundance: many; v_gene: TRBV6-6; CDR3nt: TGTGCCAGCAGTTACTCGAACACCGAACTTTACGAGCAGTACTTC; CDR3aa: CASSYSNTELYEQYF
j_gene: TRBJ2-1; d_gene: NA; abundance: few; v_gene: TRBV10-3; CDR3nt: TGTGCCACCTCAATTAGCTCCTACAATGAGCAGTTCTTC; CDR3aa: CATSISSYNEQFF
j_gene: TRBJ1-2; d_gene: NA; abundance: many; v_gene: TRBV3-1; CDR3nt: TGTGCCAGCAGCCAAGGGTTAGGGAAGGGCTATGGCTACACCTTC; CDR3aa: CASSQGLGKGYGYTF
j_gene: TRBJ1-2; d_gene: NA; abundance: many; v_gene: TRBV30; CDR3nt: TGTGCCTGGAGTCCCCAGGGTTGGAGCGGCTACACCTTC; CDR3aa: CAWSPQGWSGYTF